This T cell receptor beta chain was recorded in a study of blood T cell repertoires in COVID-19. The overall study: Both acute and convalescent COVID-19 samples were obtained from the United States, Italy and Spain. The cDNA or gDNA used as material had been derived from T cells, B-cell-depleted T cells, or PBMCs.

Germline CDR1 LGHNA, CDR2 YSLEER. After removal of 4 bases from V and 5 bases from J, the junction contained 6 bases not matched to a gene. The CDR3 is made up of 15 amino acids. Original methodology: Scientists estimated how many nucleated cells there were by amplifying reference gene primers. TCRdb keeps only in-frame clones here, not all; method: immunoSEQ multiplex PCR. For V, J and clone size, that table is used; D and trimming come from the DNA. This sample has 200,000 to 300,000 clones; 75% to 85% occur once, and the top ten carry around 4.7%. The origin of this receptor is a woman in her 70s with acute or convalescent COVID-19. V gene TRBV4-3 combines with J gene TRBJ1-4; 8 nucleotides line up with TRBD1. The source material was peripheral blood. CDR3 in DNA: TGCGCCAGCAGCCTCGGACAGGGACGAAATGAAAAACTGTTTTTT. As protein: CASSLGQGRNEKLFF.